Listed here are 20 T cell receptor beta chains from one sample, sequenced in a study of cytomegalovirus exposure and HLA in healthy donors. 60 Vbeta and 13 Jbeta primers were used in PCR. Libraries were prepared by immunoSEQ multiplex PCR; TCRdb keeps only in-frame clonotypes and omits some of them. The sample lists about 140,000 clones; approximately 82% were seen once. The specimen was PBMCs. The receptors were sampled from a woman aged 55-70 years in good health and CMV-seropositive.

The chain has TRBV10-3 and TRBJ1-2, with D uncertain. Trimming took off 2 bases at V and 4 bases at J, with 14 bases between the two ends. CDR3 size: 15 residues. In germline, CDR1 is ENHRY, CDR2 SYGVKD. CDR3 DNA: TGTGCCATCAGTGAGAATTCCGGGAACTCCTATGGCTACACCTTC. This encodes CAISENSGNSYGYTF.

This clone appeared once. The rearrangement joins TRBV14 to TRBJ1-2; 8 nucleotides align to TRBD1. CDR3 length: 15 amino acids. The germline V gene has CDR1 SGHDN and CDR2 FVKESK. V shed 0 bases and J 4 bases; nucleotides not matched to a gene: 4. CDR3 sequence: CASSQDQGAVYGYTF. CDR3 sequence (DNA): TGTGCCAGCAGCCAAGATCAGGGGGCGGTCTATGGCTACACCTTC.

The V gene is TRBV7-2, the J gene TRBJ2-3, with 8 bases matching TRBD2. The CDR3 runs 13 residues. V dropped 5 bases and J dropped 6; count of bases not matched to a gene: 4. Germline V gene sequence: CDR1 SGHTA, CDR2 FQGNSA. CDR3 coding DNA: TGTGCCAGCAGCGAAGGACTAGCTGATACGCAGTATTTT. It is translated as CASSEGLADTQYF. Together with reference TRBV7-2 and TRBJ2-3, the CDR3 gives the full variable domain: GAGVSQSPSNKVTEKGKDVELRCDPISGHTALYWYRQSLGQGLEFLIYFQGNSAPDKSGLPSDRFSAERTGGSVSTLTIQRTQQEDSAVYLCASSEGLADTQYFGPGTRLTVL.

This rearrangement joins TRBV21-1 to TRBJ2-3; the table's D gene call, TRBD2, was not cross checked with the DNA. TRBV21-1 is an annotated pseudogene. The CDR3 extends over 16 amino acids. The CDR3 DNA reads TGTGCCAGCAGCAAAGAAGGTAGCGGAAGCACAGATACGCAGTATTTT. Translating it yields CASSKEGSGSTDTQYF.

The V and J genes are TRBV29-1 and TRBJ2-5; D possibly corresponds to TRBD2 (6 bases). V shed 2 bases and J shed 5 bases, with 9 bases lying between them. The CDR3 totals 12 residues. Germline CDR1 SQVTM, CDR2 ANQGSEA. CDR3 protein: CSVESAGETQYF. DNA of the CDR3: TGCAGCGTTGAATCCGCGGGGGAGACCCAGTACTTC.

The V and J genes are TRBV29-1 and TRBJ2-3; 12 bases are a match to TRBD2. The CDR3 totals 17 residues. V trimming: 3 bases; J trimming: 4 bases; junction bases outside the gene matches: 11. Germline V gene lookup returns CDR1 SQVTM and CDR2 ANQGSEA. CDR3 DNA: TGCAGCGTTGAGGGCACCTCTCTAGCGGGAGGGCCAGATACGCAGTATTTT. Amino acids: CSVEGTSLAGGPDTQYF.

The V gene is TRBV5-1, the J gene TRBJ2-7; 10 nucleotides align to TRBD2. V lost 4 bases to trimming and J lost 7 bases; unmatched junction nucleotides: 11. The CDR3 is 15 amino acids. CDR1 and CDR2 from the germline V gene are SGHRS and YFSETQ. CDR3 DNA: TGCGCCAGCAGCCCCGCCGGGACTAGCGCCATAGAGCAGTACTTC. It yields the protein CASSPAGTSAIEQYF.

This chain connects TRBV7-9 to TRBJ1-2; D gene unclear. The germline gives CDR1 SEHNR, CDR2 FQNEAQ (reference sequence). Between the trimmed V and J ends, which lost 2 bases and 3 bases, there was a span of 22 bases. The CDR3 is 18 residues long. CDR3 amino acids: CASSLITLVQPLDYGYTF. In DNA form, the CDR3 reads TGTGCCAGCAGCTTAATAACTCTGGTACAGCCCCTTGACTATGGCTACACCTTC.

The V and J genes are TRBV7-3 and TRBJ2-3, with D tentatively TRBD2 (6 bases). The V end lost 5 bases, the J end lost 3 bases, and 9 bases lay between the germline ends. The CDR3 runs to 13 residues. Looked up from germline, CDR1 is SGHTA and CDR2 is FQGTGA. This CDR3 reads CASSRGTTDTQYF. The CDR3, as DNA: TGTGCCAGCAGCAGAGGGACTACAGATACGCAGTATTTT.

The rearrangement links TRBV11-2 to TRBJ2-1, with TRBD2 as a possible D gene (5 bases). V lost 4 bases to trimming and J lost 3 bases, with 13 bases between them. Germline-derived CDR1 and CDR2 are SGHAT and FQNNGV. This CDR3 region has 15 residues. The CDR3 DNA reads TGTGCCAGCAGCTCCCAGAGCGGAATCTACAATGAGCAGTTCTTC. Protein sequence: CASSSQSGIYNEQFF.

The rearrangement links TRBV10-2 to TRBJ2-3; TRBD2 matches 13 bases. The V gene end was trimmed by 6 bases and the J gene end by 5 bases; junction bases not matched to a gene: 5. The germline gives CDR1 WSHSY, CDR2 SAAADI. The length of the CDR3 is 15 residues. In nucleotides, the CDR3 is TGCGCCAGCAGACCGGGACTAGCGGGAAAAGATACGCAGTATTTT. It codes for CASRPGLAGKDTQYF.

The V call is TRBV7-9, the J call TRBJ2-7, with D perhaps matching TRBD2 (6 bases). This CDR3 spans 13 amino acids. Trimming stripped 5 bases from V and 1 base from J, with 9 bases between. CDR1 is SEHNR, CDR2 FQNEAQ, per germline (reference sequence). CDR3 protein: CASSPGASYEQYF. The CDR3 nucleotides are TGTGCCAGCAGCCCGGGAGCGTCCTACGAGCAGTACTTC.

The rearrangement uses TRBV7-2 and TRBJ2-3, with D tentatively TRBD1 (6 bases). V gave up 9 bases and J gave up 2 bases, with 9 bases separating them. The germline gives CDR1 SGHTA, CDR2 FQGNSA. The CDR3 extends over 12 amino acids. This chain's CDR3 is CASGQITDTQYF. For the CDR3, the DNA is TGTGCCAGTGGACAGATCACAGATACGCAGTATTTT.

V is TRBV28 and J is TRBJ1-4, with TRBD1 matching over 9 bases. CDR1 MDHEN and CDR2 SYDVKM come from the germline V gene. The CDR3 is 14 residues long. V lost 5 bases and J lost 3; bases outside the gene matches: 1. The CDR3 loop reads CASSRQGANEKLFF. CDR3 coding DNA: TGTGCCAGCAGTCGACAGGGGGCTAATGAAAAACTGTTTTTT.

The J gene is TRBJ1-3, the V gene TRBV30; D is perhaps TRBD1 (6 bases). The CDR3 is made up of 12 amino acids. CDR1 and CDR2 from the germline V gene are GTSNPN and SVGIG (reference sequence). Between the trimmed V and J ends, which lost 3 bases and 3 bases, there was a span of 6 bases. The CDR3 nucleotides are TGTGCCTGGAGCAGGGGTGGAAACACCATATATTTT. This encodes CAWSRGGNTIYF.

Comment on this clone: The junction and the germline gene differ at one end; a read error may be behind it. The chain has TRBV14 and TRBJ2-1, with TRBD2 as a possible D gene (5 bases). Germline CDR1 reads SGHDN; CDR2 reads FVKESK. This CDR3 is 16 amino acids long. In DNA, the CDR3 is TGTGCCAGCAGCCAAGATGGGTGGACTTCTTACAATGGGCAGTTCTTC. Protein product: CASSQDGWTSYNGQFF.

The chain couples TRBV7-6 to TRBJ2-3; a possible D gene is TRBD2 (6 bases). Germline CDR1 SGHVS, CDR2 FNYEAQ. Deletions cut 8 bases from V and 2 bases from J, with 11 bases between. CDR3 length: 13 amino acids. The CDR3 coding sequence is TGTGCCAGCCGGGACTCTCTCACAGATACGCAGTATTTT. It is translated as CASRDSLTDTQYF.

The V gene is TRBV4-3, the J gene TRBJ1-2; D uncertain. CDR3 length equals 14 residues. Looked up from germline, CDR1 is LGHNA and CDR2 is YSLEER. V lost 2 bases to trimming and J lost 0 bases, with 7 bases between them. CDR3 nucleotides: TGCGCCAGCAGCCAATCAGTCACTAACTATGGCTACACCTTC. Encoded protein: CASSQSVTNYGYTF.

The CDR3 coding sequence is TGTGCCAGCAGTTTATTTTTAGGGACAGGATACAATGAGCAGTTCTTC. Its protein product is CASSLFLGTGYNEQFF. V is TRBV27 and J is TRBJ2-1; 8 bases align to TRBD1. Germline CDR1 reads MNHEY; CDR2 reads SMNVEV (reference sequence). Trimming cost V 1 base and J 4 bases; bases outside gene matches: 6. This CDR3 region has 16 residues.

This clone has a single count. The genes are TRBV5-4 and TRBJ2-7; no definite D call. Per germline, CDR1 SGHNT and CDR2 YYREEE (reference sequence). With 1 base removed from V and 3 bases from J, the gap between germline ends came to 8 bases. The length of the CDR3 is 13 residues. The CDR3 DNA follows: TGTGCCAGCAGCTTGAGTCCGGGCTACGAGCAGTACTTC. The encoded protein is CASSLSPGYEQYF.